This TCR beta chain was found in a study of T cell responses to AZD1222 COVID-19 vaccine. V lost 7 bases and J lost 4; bases outside the gene matches: 15. This CDR3 region has 16 residues. Germline CDR1 reads SNHLY; CDR2 reads FYNNEI. Profiled with immunoSEQ multiplex PCR; TCRdb holds only in-frame clones, not every one. The top ten clones hold around 7.2% of a sample with roughly 120,000 clones, about 90% of them seen once. The chain joins TRBV2 to TRBJ2-7; 8 bases map to TRBD2. The sequence derives from an adult in good health. The sample in question was peripheral blood, obtained on day 0 of AZD1222 vaccination. The CDR3 DNA reads as TGTGCCAGCAATAATCCTTTGCGTGCGGGAGGATACGAGCAGTACTTC. This gives the protein CASNNPLRAGGYEQYF.